These 19 T cell receptor beta chains originate from one sample sequenced in a study of lymphopenia after photon versus proton radiotherapy. This table comes from immunoSEQ multiplex PCR, and its TCRdb copy is limited to in-frame clones, with some not included. Altogether 150,000 to 200,000 clones are present, 75% to 90% being singletons, with the ten largest covering around 4.6%. Specimen: peripheral blood, collected from a patient treated with photon-based radiotherapy. These receptor sequences come from a man between 45 and 60 years old with gastric cancer.

V usage is TRBV28 and J usage is TRBJ1-5; D is undetermined. V was clipped by 5 bases and J by 7 bases, with 9 bases between them. The CDR3 runs 12 residues. Germline lookup yields CDR1 MDHEN and CDR2 SYDVKM. The chain's CDR3 is CASSPYPQPQHF. Here the CDR3 DNA reads TGTGCCAGCAGTCCCTACCCCCAGCCCCAGCATTTT. Complete variable domain (other parts from reference TRBV28 and TRBJ1-5): DVKVTQSSRYLVKRTGEKVFLECVQDMDHENMFWYRQDPGLGLRLIYFSYDVKMKEKGDIPEGYSVSREKKERFSLILESASTNQTSMYLCASSPYPQPQHFGDGTRLSIL.

The chain has TRBV6-6 and TRBJ2-3; D not resolved. This CDR3 is 16 amino acids long. The germline gives CDR1 MNHNY, CDR2 SVGAGI (reference sequence). Trimming took off 1 base at V and 0 bases at J, with 11 bases between the two ends. The CDR3 sequence: CASSYYGTYSTDTQYF. The CDR3 coding sequence is TGTGCCAGCAGTTACTACGGCACGTACAGCACAGATACGCAGTATTTT.

The chain joins TRBV4-1 to TRBJ2-1; 8 nucleotides match TRBD2. Per germline, CDR1 MGHRA and CDR2 YSYEKL. V trimming: 2 bases; J trimming: 4 bases; junction bases outside the gene matches: 7. This CDR3 has 16 amino acids. CDR3 DNA sequence: TGCGCCAGCAGCCAACCCGGGACTAGGAATTACAATGAGCAGTTCTTC. It encodes CASSQPGTRNYNEQFF.

The chain links TRBV18 to TRBJ1-4; maybe TRBD1 (6 bases). The CDR3 totals 15 residues. The V end lost 4 bases, the J end lost 3 bases, and 12 bases lay between the germline ends. Per germline, CDR1 KGHSH and CDR2 LQKENI. In nucleotides, the CDR3 is TGTGCCAGCTCACAGGGGGTCGGAGCTAATGAAAAACTGTTTTTT. It yields the protein CASSQGVGANEKLFF. The full variable domain, completed using reference TRBV18 and TRBJ1-4, is NAGVMQNPRHLVRRRGQEARLRCSPMKGHSHVYWYRQLPEEGLKFMVYLQKENIIDESGMPKERFSAEFPKEGPSILRIQQVVRGDSAAYFCASSQGVGANEKLFFGSGTQLSVL.

This chain uses TRBV4-2 with TRBJ2-2; 7 bases are shared with TRBD1. This CDR3 is built from 18 residues. The V gene end was trimmed by 2 bases and the J gene end by 5 bases; junction bases not matched to a gene: 14. Per the germline V gene, CDR1 is LGHNA and CDR2 is YNFKEQ. CDR3 sequence reads: CASSQPRDSPIRTGELFF. CDR3 in DNA: TGTGCCAGCAGCCAACCAAGGGACAGTCCCATAAGGACCGGGGAGCTGTTTTTT.

The chain recombines TRBV6-1 with TRBJ2-1; D remains ambiguous. The germline V gene has CDR1 MNHNS and CDR2 SASEGT. Between the trimmed V and J ends, which lost 2 bases and 13 bases, there was a span of 9 bases. This CDR3 spans 11 amino acids. The CDR3 DNA is TGTGCCAGCAGTGAAACGCGGTCTCAGTTCTTC. Protein product: CASSETRSQFF.

The J gene is TRBJ1-2, the V gene TRBV7-9, with 9 bases matching TRBD1. Losses at the gene ends were 1 base for V and 8 bases for J; bases not matched to a gene: 11. CDR3 length: 16 residues. The germline gives CDR1 SEHNR, CDR2 FQNEAQ (reference sequence). CDR3 sequence (DNA): TGTGCCAGCAGCTTAGAGTTGGGACAGGGAATCGTGGGCTACACCTTC. Translation gives CASSLELGQGIVGYTF.

The V gene is TRBV4-1, the J gene TRBJ2-7; 9 bases are a match to TRBD1. The CDR3 length is 14 residues. V dropped 0 bases and J dropped 9; count of bases not matched to a gene: 6. Germline V CDR1 and CDR2: MGHRA, YSYEKL. CDR3 in amino acids: CASSQETGGQAQYF. CDR3 in DNA: TGCGCCAGCAGCCAAGAAACAGGGGGCCAAGCGCAGTACTTC.

This chain uses TRBV5-1 with TRBJ2-4; 8 bases map to TRBD1. CDR1 is SGHRS and CDR2 is YFSETQ in the germline V gene. This CDR3 comprises 17 residues. The V and J ends lost 1 base and 6 bases, in that order; junction bases with no gene match: 12. The CDR3 sequence is CASSLYLQGAPGNIQYF. In DNA form, the CDR3 reads TGCGCCAGCAGCTTGTACCTCCAGGGGGCGCCCGGAAACATTCAGTACTTC.

This clone showed up just once. This rearrangement joins TRBV30 to TRBJ2-7; TRBD2 might be the D (5 bases). The V end lost 0 bases, the J end lost 0 bases, and 9 bases lay between the germline ends. CDR1 and CDR2 from the germline V gene are GTSNPN and SVGIG (reference sequence). The CDR3 consists of 14 residues. CDR3 sequence (DNA): TGTGCCTGGAGTGTGACGGGGAGCTCCTACGAGCAGTACTTC. Amino acid sequence: CAWSVTGSSYEQYF.

The chain recombines TRBV6-6 with TRBJ2-7; D is possibly TRBD1 or TRBD2 (5 bases each). Germline V gives CDR1 MNHNY, CDR2 SVGAGI (reference sequence). The germline V and J ends were trimmed by 5 bases and 0 bases, with 14 bases remaining between them. CDR3 length: 15 residues. CDR3 sequence: CASSTGRINSYEQYF. The DNA of the CDR3 is TGTGCCAGCAGTACGGGGCGGATCAACTCCTACGAGCAGTACTTC.

This clone is a singleton in its sample. The V call is TRBV5-1, the J call TRBJ1-1; D not certain. Trimming removed 5 bases from V and 9 bases from J, with 17 bases in between. CDR1 is SGHRS, CDR2 YFSETQ, per germline. This CDR3 contains 13 residues. The CDR3 protein is CASRDPRGIKAFF. DNA for the CDR3: TGCGCCAGCAGAGACCCCAGAGGGATAAAAGCTTTCTTT.

V is TRBV4-1 and J is TRBJ1-1; 7 nucleotides agree with TRBD1. Germline values: CDR1 MGHRA, CDR2 YSYEKL. J lost 3 bases, V lost 4 bases, and 14 bases had no gene match. CDR3 length: 17 residues. CDR3 DNA: TGCGCCAGCAGCCTGCGACAGGGCGGCTTCGGGGACACTGAAGCTTTCTTT. This gives the protein CASSLRQGGFGDTEAFF.

The gene calls are TRBV6-1 and TRBJ1-5, with TRBD1 identical over 7 bases. V trimming: 6 bases; J trimming: 6 bases; junction bases outside the gene matches: 2. CDR3 length: 12 amino acids. Germline lookup yields CDR1 MNHNS and CDR2 SASEGT. Here the CDR3 reads CASRQGVQPQHF. CDR3 DNA: TGTGCCAGCAGGCAGGGGGTTCAGCCCCAGCATTTT.

The J gene is TRBJ2-3, the V gene TRBV7-3, with D perhaps being TRBD1 or TRBD2 (5 bases each). The CDR3 covers 14 residues. Germline CDR1 SGHTA, CDR2 FQGTGA. The germline V and J ends were trimmed by 6 bases and 5 bases, with 15 bases remaining between them. The CDR3 sequence is CASSPQGALDTQYF. DNA for the CDR3: TGTGCCAGCAGTCCTCAGGGAGCCTTAGATACGCAGTATTTT.

V usage is TRBV4-1 and J usage is TRBJ2-1, with TRBD2 as a possible D gene (5 bases). In germline, CDR1 is MGHRA, CDR2 YSYEKL. The CDR3 extends over 15 amino acids. V was cut by 0 bases and J by 6 bases, with 12 bases left in between. CDR3 in DNA: TGCGCCAGCAGCCAAGATAAACTAGTAGGCAATGAGCAGTTCTTC. As protein: CASSQDKLVGNEQFF.

This clone has just one count. The chain employs TRBV28 and TRBJ2-1; 9 bases match TRBD1. The germline CDR1 and CDR2 sequences are MDHEN and SYDVKM. Trimming took 2 bases from V and 7 from J; bases not matched to a gene: 9. This CDR3 region has 16 residues. The CDR3 loop is CASSLPGQGWGNEQFF. The DNA of the CDR3 is TGTGCCAGCAGTTTACCGGGACAGGGATGGGGTAATGAGCAGTTCTTC.

The CDR3 here is CASSVSYDTQYF. CDR3 nucleotide sequence: TGTGCCAGCAGCGTTTCCTACGATACGCAGTATTTT. V usage is TRBV9 and J usage is TRBJ2-3; D call uncertain. CDR3 length: 12 amino acids. CDR1 and CDR2 (germline): SGDLS, YYNGEE. V was shortened by 2 bases and J by 6 bases, with 7 bases between the two germline ends.

V gene TRBV13 combines with J gene TRBJ2-5, with a possible D match to TRBD2 (5 bases). Germline V gives CDR1 PRHDT, CDR2 FYEKMQ (reference sequence). Trimming left V 2 bases short and J 5 bases short, with 12 bases between. The CDR3 is made up of 14 amino acids. The CDR3 spells CASSLRPGGETQYF. In DNA, the CDR3 is TGTGCCAGCAGCTTACGACCCGGCGGGGAGACCCAGTACTTC.